In its sample, the clone carrying this TCR beta chain was seen many times. The target antigen is unknown. The ends lost 5 bases at V and 4 bases at J; junction bases unmatched: 6. Germline CDR1 is SGHTA and CDR2 is FQGNSA. The CDR3 extends over 15 amino acids. The record originates from a study of T cell repertoires in cytomegalovirus infection. TCRdb processed the reads anew with MiXCR; each CDR3 protein has one entry. The sample contains approximately 310,000 distinct CDR3 sequences, approximately 25% of which appear only once. The sequence derives from a human donor in good health (CMV status not recorded). Some clones in this sample may be carry-over from other donors' samples. The chain couples TRBV7-2 to TRBJ1-4; 8 bases are shared with TRBD1. Sequencing used cultured PBMCs, obtained from culture after CMV antigen stimulation. The CDR3: CASSKEQGGNEKLFF. The CDR3 DNA is TGTGCCAGCAGCAAAGAACAGGGGGGTAATGAAAAACTGTTTTTT.